A selection of T cell receptor beta chains follows, all from one sample in a study of shared clonotypes between healthy human individuals. Sequencing was performed with immunoSEQ multiplex PCR; in TCRdb, only in-frame clones are kept and a portion is missing. The sample comprises fewer than 700,000 clones, around 96% of which are singletons, and 0.11% rests with the top ten. The sequenced material came from naive CD8+ T cells sorted from blood. These receptors all come from a woman in her 30s in good health. The CDR3 runs from the conserved cysteine through the conserved F or W. The order of the fields is clone size, V gene, D gene, J gene, CDR3 protein, CDR3 DNA. The D gene is left open where the match is weak. Size tells how often a clone was seen (once, few, many) or the class of an expanded clone, and some rows leave it out.

NA	TRBV6-5	NA	TRBJ2-1	CASRDYTSDEQFF	TGTGCCAGCAGGGACTATACTTCCGATGAGCAGTTCTTC
NA	TRBV28	NA	TRBJ1-5	CASTHGGQPQHF	TGTGCCAGCACTCATGGGGGACAGCCCCAGCATTTT
NA	TRBV29-1	TRBD1	TRBJ2-7	CSAGGGTGVHEQYF	TGCAGCGCCGGAGGTGGGACAGGGGTCCACGAGCAGTACTTC
NA	TRBV2	TRBD2	TRBJ2-3	CASAGLAAITDTQYF	TGTGCCAGCGCGGGACTAGCGGCTATCACAGATACGCAGTATTTT
NA	TRBV28	NA	TRBJ2-7	CASSLGEQYF	TGTGCCAGCAGCCTGGGAGAGCAGTACTTC
once	TRBV6-5	NA	TRBJ2-1	CASSYSGRYNEQFF	TGTGCCAGCAGTTACTCGGGACGTTACAATGAGCAGTTCTTC
NA	TRBV20-1	NA	TRBJ2-7	CSARAGYEQYF	TGCAGTGCACGCGCCGGGTACGAGCAGTACTTC
NA	TRBV27	NA	TRBJ1-5	CASSFATNQPQHF	TGTGCCAGCAGTTTTGCGACAAATCAGCCCCAGCATTTT
NA	TRBV19	TRBD2	TRBJ2-1	CASSTRRLAGVNEQFF	TGTGCCAGTAGTACCAGACGGCTAGCGGGGGTCAATGAGCAGTTCTTC
NA	TRBV7-9	TRBD1	TRBJ2-1	CASSLVGGRSDNEQFF	TGTGCCAGCAGCTTAGTAGGGGGCCGGTCCGACAATGAGCAGTTCTTC
NA	TRBV15	NA	TRBJ1-1	CATSGDNTEAFF	TGTGCCACCAGCGGAGACAACACTGAAGCTTTCTTT
NA	TRBV7-6	NA	TRBJ1-3	CASSLGGSGNTIYF	TGTGCCAGCAGCTTAGGGGGTTCTGGAAACACCATATATTTT
NA	TRBV25-1	TRBD1	TRBJ1-4	CASSGTGNEKLFF	TGTGCCAGCTCCGGGACAGGAAATGAAAAACTGTTTTTT
NA	TRBV5-4	TRBD1	TRBJ1-2	CASSLPIFGQESNYTF	TGTGCCAGCAGCTTGCCGATCTTTGGACAGGAGAGTAACTACACCTTC
NA	TRBV11-2	NA	TRBJ2-7	CASSLGRGISYEQYF	TGTGCCAGCAGCTTGGGAAGGGGGATCTCCTACGAGCAGTACTTC
NA	TRBV27	TRBD2	TRBJ2-7	CASSFGTRPYEQYF	TGTGCCAGCAGTTTCGGGACTAGGCCCTACGAGCAGTACTTC
NA	TRBV2	NA	TRBJ2-7	CASSEGTGRAWSYEQYF	TGTGCCAGCAGTGAGGGAACAGGTAGAGCGTGGAGCTACGAGCAGTACTTC
NA	TRBV19	NA	TRBJ1-5	CASIGSGNQPQHF	TGTGCCAGTATAGGGTCGGGCAATCAGCCCCAGCATTTT
NA	TRBV5-6	TRBD2	TRBJ2-7	CASSLIEAGGRPEQYF	TGTGCCAGCAGCTTGATCGAAGCGGGAGGCCGCCCCGAGCAGTACTTC
NA	TRBV29-1	NA	TRBJ2-7	CSVVIRHVSYEQYF	TGCAGCGTTGTAATCAGACACGTCTCCTACGAGCAGTACTTC
NA	TRBV11-2	NA	TRBJ2-5	CASSLVGGETQYF	TGTGCCAGCAGCTTGGTAGGGGGAGAGACCCAGTACTTC
NA	TRBV25-1	NA	TRBJ2-2	CASSEVGDTGELFF	TGTGCCAGCAGTGAAGTGGGGGACACCGGGGAGCTGTTTTTT
NA	TRBV27	TRBD2	TRBJ2-3	CASWLAGGHTQYF	TGTGCCAGCTGGTTAGCGGGAGGCCATACGCAGTATTTT
NA	TRBV29-1	NA	TRBJ1-1	CSVEGKGNTEAFF	TGCAGCGTTGAAGGAAAAGGAAACACTGAAGCTTTCTTT
NA	TRBV19	NA	TRBJ2-7	CASSIGESYEQYF	TGTGCCAGTAGTATCGGAGAATCCTACGAGCAGTACTTC
NA	TRBV4-1	NA	TRBJ1-1	CASSQVSNLNTEAFF	TGCGCCAGCAGCCAAGTGTCAAACTTAAACACTGAAGCTTTCTTT
NA	TRBV6-6	NA	TRBJ2-3	CASSYSGLQADTQYF	TGTGCCAGCAGTTACTCTGGACTACAGGCAGATACGCAGTATTTT
NA	TRBV19	NA	TRBJ1-2	CASTHGGHYYGYTF	TGTGCCAGTACCCACGGGGGGCACTACTATGGCTACACCTTC
NA	TRBV28	TRBD1	TRBJ1-4	CASSPWTGRAEKLFF	TGTGCCAGCAGCCCCTGGACAGGGCGGGCTGAAAAACTGTTTTTT
NA	TRBV13	TRBD2	TRBJ2-2	CASSHGLAGGEGELFF	TGTGCCAGCAGCCACGGACTAGCGGGAGGCGAGGGGGAGCTGTTTTTT
NA	TRBV6-1	TRBD2	TRBJ2-7	CASSGGRVYF	TGTGCCAGCAGTGGAGGGAGGGTGTACTTC
NA	TRBV7-3	TRBD2	TRBJ2-3	CASSLWTSGSTDTQYF	TGTGCCAGCAGCTTATGGACTAGCGGGAGTACGGATACGCAGTATTTT
NA	TRBV6-5	NA	TRBJ2-7	CASRPNRGNEQYF	TGTGCCAGCAGGCCGAATCGGGGGAACGAGCAGTACTTC
NA	TRBV11-2	NA	TRBJ1-2	CASSLGGYYGYTF	TGTGCCAGCAGCTTGGGGGGTTACTATGGCTACACCTTC
NA	TRBV19	NA	TRBJ2-7	CATAGLKSYEQYF	TGTGCCACCGCGGGACTCAAATCCTACGAGCAGTACTTC
NA	TRBV7-8	TRBD2	TRBJ2-3	CASSSGLAGVPDTQYF	TGTGCCAGCAGCTCGGGACTAGCGGGAGTGCCAGATACGCAGTATTTT
NA	TRBV2	TRBD2	TRBJ2-1	CASSEPGLAEYNEQFF	TGTGCCAGCAGTGAACCGGGACTAGCGGAATACAATGAGCAGTTCTTC
NA	TRBV11-2	NA	TRBJ2-3	CASSSGWGDTQYF	TGTGCCAGCAGCTCTGGATGGGGGGATACGCAGTATTTT
once	TRBV2	NA	TRBJ1-1	CASSVDSFMNTEAFF	TGTGCCAGCAGTGTGGACAGCTTCATGAACACTGAAGCTTTCTTT
NA	TRBV7-2	TRBD2	TRBJ2-7	CASSLIQSGSYEQYF	TGTGCCAGCAGCTTAATTCAGAGCGGGAGCTACGAGCAGTACTTC
once	TRBV30	NA	TRBJ2-2	CAWSPLGGELFF	TGTGCCTGGAGTCCCCTTGGCGGGGAGCTGTTTTTT
NA	TRBV27	NA	TRBJ2-7	CASKAGVPLYEQYF	TGTGCCAGCAAGGCAGGGGTACCCCTCTACGAGCAGTACTTC
NA	TRBV2	NA	TRBJ1-2	CAKKPTTDYGYTF	TGTGCCAAGAAACCGACAACAGACTATGGCTACACCTTC
once	TRBV19	NA	TRBJ2-7	CASSPGLGYYEQYF	TGTGCCAGTAGTCCGGGACTGGGATACTACGAGCAGTACTTC
NA	TRBV28	NA	TRBJ2-7	CASSLLGTQRSYEQYF	TGTGCCAGCAGTTTATTAGGGACGCAACGTTCCTACGAGCAGTACTTC
once	TRBV6-1	NA	TRBJ2-6	CASRNGVSGANVLTF	TGTGCCAGCAGGAACGGAGTTTCTGGGGCCAACGTCCTGACTTTC
NA	TRBV28	TRBD2	TRBJ2-1	CASSPPTSSEQFF	TGTGCCAGCAGTCCACCGACTAGCAGTGAGCAGTTCTTC
NA	TRBV29-1	NA	TRBJ2-7	CSAGSSGYEQYF	TGCAGCGCGGGGTCCTCTGGGTACGAGCAGTACTTC
NA	TRBV28	TRBD1	TRBJ1-1	CASSPGQGTFF	TGTGCCAGCAGTCCGGGACAGGGAACTTTCTTT
NA	TRBV5-1	NA	TRBJ1-1	CASSYVENTEAFF	TGCGCCAGCAGCTATGTAGAGAACACTGAAGCTTTCTTT
NA	TRBV28	NA	TRBJ2-7	CASRGDSYEQYF	TGTGCCAGCAGAGGGGACTCCTACGAGCAGTACTTC
NA	TRBV5-5	NA	TRBJ1-3	CASSLASGVGNTIYF	TGTGCCAGCAGCTTGGCCTCAGGGGTGGGAAACACCATATATTTT
NA	TRBV11-1	TRBD2	TRBJ2-7	CASSDTSDYEQYF	TGTGCCAGCAGTGATACTAGCGACTACGAGCAGTACTTC